This T cell receptor beta chain was found in a study of OX40 agonist ivuxolimab in advanced cancers. Study details: Clinicians treated patients with ivuxolimab, an agonistic anti-OX40 (CD134) antibody. Enrolled patients in dose escalation had cancers that were hepatocellular carcinoma, melanoma, renal cell or head and neck cancer. Allowance was made for prior anti-PD-1, anti-PD-L1 or anti-CTLA-4 therapy, and about 40% had some.

This clone has a single count. Samples were taken at baseline and on day 1 of cycles 4 and 7. The table came from immunoSEQ multiplex PCR; TCRdb's copy has only in-frame clones and leaves some out. The data hold about 48,000 clones, with 65% to 85% observed a single time. Germline loops: CDR1 ENHRY, CDR2 SYGVKD. Trimming took off 4 bases at V and 5 bases at J, with 3 bases between the two ends. The CDR3 is 11 amino acids. This sequence joins TRBV10-3 and TRBJ2-1; unclear D gene. This material consisted of CD4+ or CD8+ T cells sorted from blood, taken in a trial of the OX40 agonist ivuxolimab. This TCR was recovered from an adult with an advanced solid tumor such as melanoma, head and neck, liver or kidney cancer. The CDR3 DNA reads as TGTGCCATCAGTGCTAACAATGAGCAGTTCTTC. It translates to CAISANNEQFF.